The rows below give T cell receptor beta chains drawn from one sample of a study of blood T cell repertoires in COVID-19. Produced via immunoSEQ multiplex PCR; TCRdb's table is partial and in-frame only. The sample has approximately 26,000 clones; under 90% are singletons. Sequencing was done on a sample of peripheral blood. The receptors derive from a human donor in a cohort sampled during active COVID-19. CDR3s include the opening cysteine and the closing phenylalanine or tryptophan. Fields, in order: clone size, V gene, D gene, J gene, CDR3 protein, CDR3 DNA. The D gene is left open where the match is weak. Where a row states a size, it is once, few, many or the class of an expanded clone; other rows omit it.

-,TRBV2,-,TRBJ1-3,CASRVDSSGNTIYF,TGTGCCAGCAGAGTCGACAGCTCTGGAAACACCATATATTTT
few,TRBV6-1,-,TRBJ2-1,CASSESLGRAFF,TGTGCCAGCAGTGAGAGCTTGGGCAGAGCATTCTTC
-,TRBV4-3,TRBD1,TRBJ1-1,CASSRTGQGMTEAFF,TGCGCCAGCAGCCGAACGGGACAGGGGATGACTGAAGCTTTCTTT
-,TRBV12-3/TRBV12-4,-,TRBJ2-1,CASTGDYEQFF,TGTGCCAGCACCGGGGACTATGAGCAGTTCTTC
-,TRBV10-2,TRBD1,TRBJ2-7,CASSESQPAFLGQGAGEQYF,TGCGCCAGCAGTGAGTCTCAACCCGCTTTCCTGGGACAGGGGGCGGGCGAGCAGTACTTC
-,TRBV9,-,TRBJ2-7,CASSIQPGAWEQYF,TGTGCCAGCAGCATCCAGCCAGGTGCGTGGGAGCAGTACTTC
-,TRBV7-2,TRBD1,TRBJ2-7,CASSQGQGNLHEQYF,TGTGCCAGCAGCCAGGGACAGGGGAATCTCCACGAGCAGTACTTC
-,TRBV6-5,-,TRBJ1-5,CASSLTRSRQPQHF,TGTGCCAGCAGTTTGACACGCAGCCGGCAGCCCCAGCATTTT
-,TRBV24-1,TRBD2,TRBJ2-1,CATSGGLAGVYEQFF,TGTGCCACCAGTGGGGGACTAGCGGGAGTGTATGAGCAGTTCTTC
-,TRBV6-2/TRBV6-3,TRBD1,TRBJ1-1,CASSPAGTGVPEAFF,TGCGCCAGCAGTCCCGCCGGGACAGGGGTCCCTGAAGCTTTCTTT
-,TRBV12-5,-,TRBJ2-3,CASGLAHTDTQYF,TGTGCTAGTGGTTTGGCCCACACAGATACGCAGTATTTT
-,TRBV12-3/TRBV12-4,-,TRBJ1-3,CASTPGGGNTIYF,TGTGCCAGCACACCGGGGGGGGGAAACACCATATATTTT
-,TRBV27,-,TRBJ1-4,CASSLYARSLTNEKLFF,TGTGCCAGCAGTTTATATGCCAGGTCCTTAACTAATGAAAAACTGTTTTTT
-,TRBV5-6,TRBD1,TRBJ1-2,CASSLTSLTGGYGYTF,TGTGCCAGCAGCTTGACGTCCCTGACAGGGGGCTATGGCTACACCTTC
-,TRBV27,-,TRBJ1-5,CASSLRNNQPQHF,TGTGCCAGCAGTTTGAGGAATAATCAGCCCCAGCATTTT
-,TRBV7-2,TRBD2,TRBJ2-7,CASSPSGGPTYEQYF,TGTGCCAGCAGCCCCAGCGGGGGCCCTACCTACGAGCAGTACTTC
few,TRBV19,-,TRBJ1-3,CASSIRRGRGNTIYF,TGTGCCAGTAGTATAAGGAGGGGCCGTGGAAACACCATATATTTT
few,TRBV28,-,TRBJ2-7,CASSMTVTRYEQYF,TGTGCCAGCAGTATGACAGTAACCCGCTACGAGCAGTACTTC
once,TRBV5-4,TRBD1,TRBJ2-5,CASSGANRGKQETQYF,TGTGCCAGCAGCGGTGCGAACAGGGGTAAACAAGAGACCCAGTACTTC
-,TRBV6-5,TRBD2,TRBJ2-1,CASSYSQRGGINEQFF,TGTGCCAGCAGTTACTCCCAGCGGGGGGGAATAAATGAGCAGTTCTTC
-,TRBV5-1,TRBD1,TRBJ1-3,CASSPGQANVGNTIYF,TGCGCCAGCAGCCCGGGACAGGCCAATGTTGGAAACACCATATATTTT
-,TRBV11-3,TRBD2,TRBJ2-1,CASSLGPRSGRGGEQFF,TGTGCCAGCAGCTTAGGCCCGAGGAGCGGGAGAGGTGGTGAGCAGTTCTTC
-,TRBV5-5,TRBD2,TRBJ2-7,CASSLAWEGGYEQYF,TGTGCCAGCAGCTTGGCCTGGGAGGGAGGGTACGAGCAGTACTTC
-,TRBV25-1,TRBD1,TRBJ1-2,CASSEGQSVYGYTF,TGTGCCAGCAGTGAGGGACAGTCAGTCTATGGCTACACCTTC
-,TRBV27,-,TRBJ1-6,CASSELRNSPLHF,TGTGCCAGCAGTGAACTCCGAAATTCACCCCTCCACTTT
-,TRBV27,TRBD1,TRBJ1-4,CASSTEETDRAGEKLFF,TGTGCCAGCAGCACAGAGGAGACCGACAGGGCCGGTGAAAAACTGTTTTTT
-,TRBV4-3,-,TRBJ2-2,CASSHSGTGELFF,TGCGCCAGCAGCCACAGTGGCACCGGGGAGCTGTTTTTT
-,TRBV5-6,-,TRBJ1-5,CASSFFRPRGQPQHF,TGTGCCAGCAGCTTTTTCCGACCGAGAGGGCAGCCCCAGCATTTT
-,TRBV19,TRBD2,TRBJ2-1,CASSIASGGGIYEQFF,TGTGCCAGTAGTATCGCCAGCGGGGGGGGCATCTATGAGCAGTTCTTC
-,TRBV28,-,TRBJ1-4,CALGVEGEKLFF,TGTGCCCTAGGGGTGGAGGGAGAAAAACTGTTTTTT
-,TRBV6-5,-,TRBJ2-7,CASRNRARYEQYF,TGTGCCAGCAGAAACAGGGCCCGCTACGAGCAGTACTTC
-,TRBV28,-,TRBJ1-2,CASSGAGNGKGGYTF,TGTGCCAGCAGTGGTGCAGGGAACGGCAAGGGTGGCTACACCTTC
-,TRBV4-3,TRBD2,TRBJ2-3,CASSRGLAGAIDTQYF,TGCGCCAGCAGCCGCGGACTAGCGGGGGCGATAGATACGCAGTATTTT
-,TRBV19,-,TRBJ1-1,CASRVGAGVNTEAFF,TGTGCCAGTAGGGTAGGGGCCGGTGTGAACACTGAAGCTTTCTTT
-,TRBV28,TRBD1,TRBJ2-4,CASSSNPGTGYAKNIQYF,TGTGCCAGCAGTTCCAATCCCGGGACAGGGTATGCCAAAAACATTCAGTACTTC
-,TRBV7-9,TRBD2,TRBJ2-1,CASSLFQGLAGTDYNEQFF,TGTGCCAGCAGCTTATTCCAGGGACTAGCGGGAACAGACTACAATGAGCAGTTCTTC
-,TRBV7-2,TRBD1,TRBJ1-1,CASSLQGQGNTEAFF,TGTGCCAGCAGCTTACAAGGACAGGGGAACACTGAAGCTTTCTTT
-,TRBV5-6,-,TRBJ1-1,CASSFTQDLSWSTEAFF,TGTGCCAGCAGCTTTACCCAAGACTTATCGTGGAGCACTGAAGCTTTCTTT
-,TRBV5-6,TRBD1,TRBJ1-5,CASSEGGTGNQPQHF,TGTGCCAGCAGCGAGGGTGGGACAGGTAATCAGCCCCAGCATTTT
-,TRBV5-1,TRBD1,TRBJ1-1,CASSFRQGSEAFF,TGCGCCAGCAGCTTTCGACAGGGCTCTGAAGCTTTCTTT
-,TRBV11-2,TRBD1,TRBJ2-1,CASSGTGTVYNEQFF,TGTGCCAGCAGCGGCACCGGGACAGTCTACAATGAGCAGTTCTTC
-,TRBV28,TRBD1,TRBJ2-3,CASSTRTGRTDTQYF,TGTGCCAGCAGCACACGGACAGGGCGCACAGATACGCAGTATTTT
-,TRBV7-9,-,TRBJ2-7,CASSLWERSYEQYF,TGTGCCAGCAGCTTATGGGAGAGGAGCTACGAGCAGTACTTC
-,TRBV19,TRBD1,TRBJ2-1,CASMDRAYNEQFF,TGTGCCAGCATGGACAGGGCTTACAATGAGCAGTTCTTC
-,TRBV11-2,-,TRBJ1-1,CASSRDVTGPAFF,TGTGCCAGCAGCCGGGACGTTACAGGGCCGGCTTTCTTT
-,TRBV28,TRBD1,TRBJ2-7,CASSWGQVRSYEQYF,TGTGCCAGCAGTTGGGGACAGGTCAGATCCTACGAGCAGTACTTC
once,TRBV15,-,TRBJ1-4,CATSRVGGVNEKLFF,TGTGCCACCAGCAGAGTGGGGGGTGTTAATGAAAAACTGTTTTTT
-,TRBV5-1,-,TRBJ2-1,CASSLAGSDEQFF,TGCGCCAGCAGCTTAGCAGGTTCTGATGAGCAGTTCTTC
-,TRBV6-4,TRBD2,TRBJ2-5,CASSEHGTSGQETQYF,TGTGCCAGCAGTGAGCACGGGACTAGCGGCCAAGAGACCCAGTACTTC
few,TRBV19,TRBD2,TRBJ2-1,CASSPLAGGWNEQFF,TGTGCCAGTAGTCCACTAGCGGGAGGTTGGAATGAGCAGTTCTTC
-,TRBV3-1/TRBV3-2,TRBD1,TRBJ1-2,CASSQDVAGGNYGYTF,TGTGCCAGCAGCCAAGACGTAGCAGGGGGCAACTATGGCTACACCTTC
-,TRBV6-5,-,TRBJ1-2,CASSYARDSYNYGYTF,TGTGCCAGCAGTTACGCCAGGGACTCTTATAACTATGGCTACACCTTC
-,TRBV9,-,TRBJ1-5,CASSQGPDNQPQHF,TGTGCCAGCAGCCAGGGGCCAGACAATCAGCCCCAGCATTTT
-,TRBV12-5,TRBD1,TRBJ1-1,CASGTYQNAGQGTEAFF,TGTGCTAGTGGTACGTACCAAAACGCGGGACAGGGCACTGAAGCTTTCTTT
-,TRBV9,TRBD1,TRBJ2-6,CASSGSGTGGSGANVLTF,TGTGCCAGCAGCGGGTCCGGGACAGGGGGCTCTGGGGCCAACGTCCTGACTTTC